The T cell receptor (beta chain) under discussion was sequenced for a study of cytomegalovirus exposure and HLA in healthy donors (TCRdb year 2017). Looking at the study overall: According to an earlier analysis of 550 to 700 of the donors, about 170 million T cells yielded over 100 million unique TCR beta sequences and 276 Gb of sequence data. Among the roughly 390 genotyped donors, approximately 76% belonged to the genetic ancestry cluster associated with self-reported Caucasian donors. HLA typing covered class I and class II loci at four-digit resolution. Typing coverage differed by locus: A, B, C, DRB1 and DQB1 were typed in roughly 620-630 donors, DQA1 in about 510, DPA1 in over 600, and DPB1 in about 450. In a later genetic analysis, genome-wide SNP genotypes for about 55% of the roughly 700 donors were used, and that subset was treated as a discovery cohort. Donor age, sex, ethnicity and CMV serostatus were compiled together with the repertoire data. The aim of the study was to test whether cataloging public T cell receptors could identify signatures of past pathogen exposure. In an earlier analysis of roughly 580 of the donors, high-throughput TCR beta sequencing was used to judge whether each TCR beta V gene segment behaved as functional or pseudogenic. On average, 235,054 unique TCR beta nucleotide sequences were sequenced per donor among about 400 genotyped donors of the cohort, with 15% to 20% of those sequences being non-productive. Besides the first cohort of roughly 640 subjects, a separate validation cohort made up of roughly 130 different subjects was used. Rather than drawing on any new phenotypic data, the later analysis identified candidate immune exposures from TCR beta sequences and the way those sequences occurred across donors. All discovery cohort repertoires had been generated on a single sequencing platform. Using immunosequencing, the study profiled T cell repertoires from around 670 subjects and related those repertoires to cytomegalovirus serostatus. About 5 DR-DQ haplotypes were handled as single units for association and clustering, since linkage in the cohort was strong. Roughly 300 gigabases of sequencing data and 91 million or so unique TCR sequences made up an early release that covered over 550 HLA-typed donors. The study combined high-throughput TCR immunosequencing, statistical association of individual TCRs with disease status, and machine learning to predict cytomegalovirus infection status. A later analysis re-analyzed previously published TCR beta repertoires from roughly 630 donors and added high-resolution HLA genotyping to study TCR occurrence patterns. What the study reported, not specific to this receptor: In this cohort, only TCR beta chains were sequenced, and detectable features were limited by the absence of alpha or paired-chain data. Over 15 rarely observed V segments, including chromosome 9 orphons, were excluded from the earlier analysis of a few hundred of the donors because counts were too low. Because HLA typing was missing for some donors at each locus, association tests included only the typed subset. A later analysis found that most CMV-associated TCR beta chains appeared HLA-restricted, with HLA associations seemingly driven largely by CMV exposure. In an earlier analysis of more than 500 of the donors, most TCR beta V segments appeared in productive rearrangements about 87% or about 30% of the time, broadly matching IMGT annotations. Correlated functional status among segregating V segments might reflect linkage disequilibrium, but an unknown experimental factor could not be ruled out. According to a later genetic analysis, donors in an Asian-associated ancestry cluster had fewer N-insertions in productive TCRs than the approximately 700-donor mean. A cluster of highly shared sequence variants was judged likely to represent a technical artifact of the sequencing pipeline. Because the 87-base-pair reads could not distinguish some IMGT-functional V segments, including TRBV6-2 and TRBV6-3, those segments were excluded. Cytomegalovirus status was reported to be diagnosed by the classifier with high specificity and sensitivity in both the original and validation cohorts. Most TCR sequences were seen in very few donors, while some public TCRs were found in many individuals. CMV serostatus was the only immune exposure information available for the cohort. Strong co-occurrence of HLA alleles, especially DR and DQ, made assigning TCR associations to individual alleles difficult. A few of the identified cytomegalovirus-associated TCR beta chains were confirmed in vitro to be specific for cytomegalovirus antigens. A further reported finding was that TCR beta sequences accurately predicted the HLA-A and HLA-B alleles for most subjects in the first cohort. The presence/absence analyses assumed that sequencing depth was roughly uniform across donors, and that assumption may not be true. A total of 150 to 200 TCR beta chains were listed by the study as associated with cytomegalovirus. A later analysis found that TCR association rates varied across HLA loci, with DRB1 alleles showing the most associated TCRs and HLA-C alleles the fewest. A later genetic analysis associated a missense DCLRE1C variant with V-gene and J-gene trimming of TCR beta chains, and an independent cohort replicated the association. The authors suggested that the approach could potentially be generalized to other disease states and immunological phenotypes. In a later analysis, over 15,000 TCR beta sequences were associated with specific HLA alleles at a false discovery rate of 0.05. According to a later analysis, parvovirus B19, influenza, CMV and Epstein-Barr virus appeared linked to several top co-occurrence clusters. A later analysis found that HLA-associated TCR beta chains were more clonally expanded and had lower generation probabilities than equally common non-associated chains.

On this clone: It has no known antigen specificity. It has no much larger one-base neighbor in the sample; base qualities were not kept.

In total, fewer than 750 healthy bone marrow donors made up the cohort. All cohort members were sampled while nominally healthy, although unrecorded immune exposures were likely present. The donor was CMV seropositive and was included in the group of some 290 seropositive cohort members. A peripheral blood sample was collected from each donor, and TCR beta sequencing was performed on peripheral blood mononuclear cells. The Qiagen DNeasy Blood Extraction Kit was used to extract genomic DNA from the blood cell samples. Reading from cysteine to phenylalanine, the CDR3 counts 13 amino acids. This entry keeps only the CDR3 DNA: 39 bases, framed from base 1. The germline V gene specifies MGHDK as CDR1 and SYGVNS as CDR2. Here V drops 8 bases and J drops 7 bases, and the junction holds 10 bases not matched to any gene. Library creation used the immunoSEQ multiplex PCR assay. For the multiplex PCR, a mixture combining 60 forward primers for TCR Vbeta segments and 13 reverse primers for TCR Jbeta segments was used. The CDR3 region of rearranged TCR beta genes was amplified from genomic DNA with a multiplex PCR assay. The amplified TCR beta libraries were sequenced on the Illumina HiSeq System as 87-base-pair reads. For the original study's pipeline: A later analysis counted about 80 million unique TCR beta chains across the approximately 700 repertoires, and roughly 9.9 million of these chains were shared by at least two donors. Raw reads were error-corrected and collapsed into unique sequences by a nearest-neighbor algorithm in which closely related sequences were merged to remove PCR and sequencing errors. CDR3 sequences were aligned to IMGT reference sequences to assign V, D and J gene segments. Each retained sequence needed at least a six-nucleotide match to both a V gene segment and a J gene segment. Rearrangements were called productive when the CDR3 lacked stop codons and stayed in frame with V and J; all others were non-productive. Following IMGT convention, CDR3 was defined as the stretch from the second conserved V-encoded cysteine to the conserved J-encoded phenylalanine. In an earlier analysis of more than 550 of the donors, sequences lacking an unambiguous match to a single V gene segment were excluded. In an earlier analysis of about 590 of the donors, a V segment was called functional when productive rearrangements were above 56.7%, and segregating when the standard deviation between donors exceeded 5%. To diagnose cytomegalovirus status from the catalog of TCR beta chain sequences, a statistical classification framework was built. A later analysis assigned V and J genes by comparing TCR nucleotide sequences with IMGT/GENE-DB human TR gene sequences. The TCRdist pipeline was used in a later analysis to assign CDR3 sequences and most-parsimonious VDJ recombination scenarios. In a later analysis, each TCR beta chain was defined by its CDR3 amino acid sequence together with its V-gene family, and reads without a unique V-gene family were excluded. In a later analysis, 500 to 650 highly shared, low-generation-probability nucleotide sequences were removed to address suspected cross-contamination and a sequencing artifact. For each public chain, a later analysis derived a clonal expansion index from normalized ranks of inferred template counts within each repertoire. In a later analysis, generation probabilities were computed using a VDJ recombination model fitted to out-of-frame rearrangements, and the results were checked against IGoR. In a later analysis, hypergeometric tests were used to score TCR-TCR, TCR-HLA and TCR-CMV co-occurrence, with a repertoire-size bias correction applied to TCR pairs. False discovery rates were estimated in a later analysis by permuting HLA or CMV assignments 20 times. In a later analysis, co-occurring TCRs were grouped with DBSCAN, and TCRdist sequence similarity was added when clustering was performed within HLA-allele-positive subsets. Co-occurrence clustering excluded repertoires with fewer than 30,000 or more than 120,000 public chains, plus five with anomalous nucleotide sharing. The clones in this table, taken by TCRdb from immuneACCESS, are in-frame only. Not every clone is retained; where verified, under half of the shortfall comes from an unresolved V gene, and the cause of the rest is unknown. From that table come the V and J calls and clone size; the DNA was used to work out D and trimming. For this sample the table gives around 200,000 clones, of which 77% were detected only once. The ten most abundant clones make up roughly 3.7% of the sample.

What was sequenced was PBMCs. The receptor was isolated from a woman aged 55-70 years in good health and CMV-seropositive. The V and J segments used are TRBV25-1 and TRBJ1-2; 7 central bases correspond to TRBD1. The CDR3 protein sequence reads: CASRITGASGYTF. The sequence in DNA is TGTGCCAGCCGAATAACAGGGGCCAGTGGCTACACCTTC.